The 3 T cell receptor beta chains below come from one sample, sequenced in a study of OX40 agonist ivuxolimab in advanced cancers. Profiling relied on immunoSEQ multiplex PCR, and the TCRdb table lists in-frame clones only, not all of them. The sample consists of 50,000 or so clones, less than 90% of them appearing once. The input for sequencing was CD4+ or CD8+ T cells sorted from blood, taken in a trial of the OX40 agonist ivuxolimab. The receptor set was obtained from an adult with an advanced solid tumor such as melanoma, head and neck, liver or kidney cancer.

This clone has a handful of counts. The chain recombines TRBV15 with TRBJ1-1; TRBD1 might be the D (5 bases). V was trimmed by 1 base and J by 9 bases, leaving 18 bases between them. The CDR3 runs 15 residues. Germline V lookup: CDR1 LNHNV, CDR2 YYDKDF (reference sequence). CDR3 in DNA: TGTGCCACCAGCAGAGCAGGGACGGGGGAAGAGAAAGCTTTCTTT. Protein product: CATSRAGTGEEKAFF.

This clone was seen once. The chain carries TRBV2 and TRBJ2-3; the match to TRBD2 covers 14 bases. The CDR3 is made up of 15 amino acids. Germline V gives CDR1 SNHLY, CDR2 FYNNEI. V was clipped by 9 bases and J by 8 bases; unmatched bases: 10. The CDR3 DNA reads as TGTGCCAGTGCGGGACTAGCGGGGGCCCAAGGTACGCAGTATTTT. Translated, it gives CASAGLAGAQGTQYF.

V and J are TRBV5-1 and TRBJ1-2; 8 bases are shared with TRBD1. After removal of 3 bases from V and 8 bases from J, the junction contained 6 bases not matched to a gene. This CDR3 comprises 13 residues. CDR1 and CDR2 from the germline V gene are SGHRS and YFSETQ. The CDR3 DNA is TGCGCCAGCAGCTCGACGGGACAGGCGGGCTACACCTTC. Its protein product is CASSSTGQAGYTF.